This record concerns one TCR beta chain sequence. TCRdb's table, derived via immunoSEQ multiplex PCR, lists solely in-frame clones and lacks some. Of tens of thousands of clones in the sample, 85% to 95% were seen once. This CDR3 has 17 residues. The germline V gene has CDR1 LGHNA and CDR2 YSLEER. Trimming took 1 base from V and 2 from J, leaving 14 bases between them. The data were taken from a study of technical replicates of blood from four donors. This chain joins TRBV4-3 and TRBJ1-4; D is unresolved. The source of this sequence is a human donor in good health. Some clones in this sample may be carry-over from other donors' samples. Sequencing was done on a sample of PBMCs. In DNA form, the CDR3 reads TGCGCCAGCAGCCAAGGTGGAGGGATCGGGACTAATGAAAAACTGTTTTTT. Its translation: CASSQGGGIGTNEKLFF.